The present entry profiles one T cell receptor (beta chain) with its context. This sample stems from a study of blood T cell repertoires in COVID-19. In the study overall: COVID-19 samples from acute and convalescent phases originated in the United States, Italy and Spain. Sources were T cells, B-cell-depleted T cells, or PBMCs; the material itself was cDNA or gDNA.

The V gene lost 11 bases and the J gene lost 6 bases, with 10 bases spanning the gap. The CDR3 totals 10 residues. Germline CDR1 and CDR2: MDHEN and SYDVKM. Authors' methods: By means of reference gene primer amplification, nucleated cell counts were estimated. Here immunoSEQ multiplex PCR was the method, and the copy in TCRdb shows in-frame clones only, minus some. Clone size and the V and J calls come from that table; the DNA yielded D and trimming. The top ten clones hold 2.2% of a sample with approximately 250,000 clones, about nine tenths of them seen once. Material: peripheral blood. The source of this sequence is a man aged 30 to 45 who had recovered from COVID-19. This chain links TRBV28 with TRBJ1-2; D is possibly TRBD1 (5 bases). The CDR3: CASSTDGYTF. CDR3 bases: TGTGCCTCCTCGACAGATGGCTACACCTTC.